One and the same sample provided the 20 T cell receptor beta chains below, sequenced in a study of cytomegalovirus exposure and HLA in healthy donors. With 60 Vbeta and 13 Jbeta primers, the PCR was carried out. The method was immunoSEQ multiplex PCR; TCRdb's version includes in-frame clones alone and lacks a portion of them. The sample lists about 160,000 clones, 80% occurring once. Sequencing was performed on PBMCs. All receptors come from a male donor in good health and CMV-seropositive.

For this clone: One end of the junction is discordant with germline, which a read error may explain. V and J are TRBV7-9 and TRBJ1-2; D may be TRBD1 (6 bases). The CDR3 has 15 amino acids. Germline V lookup: CDR1 SEHNR, CDR2 FQNEAQ (reference sequence). The CDR3 sequence is CSSSLARGQGYGYTF. The CDR3 region has the DNA TGTTCCAGCAGCTTAGCCCGGGGCCAGGGGTATGGCTACACCTTC.

This chain uses TRBV4-1 with TRBJ1-2, with 9 positions matching TRBD1. Germline V gene lookup returns CDR1 MGHRA and CDR2 YSYEKL. V lost 0 bases to trimming and J lost 4 bases; unmatched junction nucleotides: 9. The length of the CDR3 is 17 residues. CDR3 DNA sequence: TGCGCCAGCAGCCAAGAAACGGACAGGGGAGACTTCTATGGCTACACCTTC. Translated: CASSQETDRGDFYGYTF.

The CDR3 bases are TGTGCCAGCAGCTTTAGCCGTGCAACTAATGAAAAACTGTTTTTT. This encodes CASSFSRATNEKLFF. J is TRBJ1-4 and V is TRBV14; D remains unclear. The CDR3 consists of 15 residues. Germline assignment: CDR1 SGHDN and CDR2 FVKESK. Trimming pared 5 bases from V and 0 bases from J, leaving 10 bases between.

V usage is TRBV9 and J usage is TRBJ1-2; 8 bases map to TRBD1. The CDR3 length is 14 residues. CDR1 SGDLS and CDR2 YYNGEE come from the germline V gene. The junction had 10 bases not matched to a gene; V was cut back by 4 bases and J by 8 bases. Written as DNA, the CDR3 is TGTGCCAGCAGCCCCCGCCGGGACAGGTTAGGCTACACCTTC. It is translated as CASSPRRDRLGYTF.

This rearrangement joins TRBV11-2 to TRBJ2-1; 7 bases fit TRBD2. The CDR3 has 19 residues. Looked up from germline, CDR1 is SGHAT and CDR2 is FQNNGV. Losses at the gene ends were 2 bases for V and 0 bases for J; bases not matched to a gene: 13. The CDR3 loop is CASSLIAGGTTSSYNEQFF. The CDR3 DNA sequence: TGTGCCAGCAGCTTAATAGCGGGCGGAACGACTAGCTCCTACAATGAGCAGTTCTTC.

This clone is a singleton in its sample. This chain uses TRBV7-2 with TRBJ2-1, with 14 bases identical to TRBD2. This CDR3 has 17 amino acids. Germline lookup yields CDR1 SGHTA and CDR2 FQGNSA. J gave up 3 bases and V 4 bases, and 5 bases lay outside the gene matches. The CDR3 loop reads CASSSGLAGGGYNEQFF. The DNA of the CDR3 is TGTGCCAGCAGCTCCGGACTAGCGGGAGGTGGCTACAATGAGCAGTTCTTC.

The rearrangement uses TRBV30 and TRBJ1-3; D might be TRBD1 (5 bases). The V gene lost 2 bases and the J gene lost 3 bases, with 8 bases spanning the gap. Germline assignment: CDR1 GTSNPN and CDR2 SVGIG (reference sequence). The CDR3 contains 13 residues. The CDR3, as DNA: TGTGCCTGGAGTTTAGGGGTTGGAAACACCATATATTTT. This gives the protein CAWSLGVGNTIYF.

The genes are TRBV29-1 and TRBJ1-1; TRBD1 might be the D (5 bases). The CDR3 is 13 amino acids. V was shortened by 4 bases and J by 0 bases, with 9 bases between the two germline ends. Germline CDR1 SQVTM, CDR2 ANQGSEA. CDR3 nucleotide sequence: TGCAGCGTTGCGACAGAGATGAACACTGAAGCTTTCTTT. Translated: CSVATEMNTEAFF.

The J gene is TRBJ1-1, the V gene TRBV27; D remains unclear. The CDR3 runs 13 residues. Germline V gene sequence: CDR1 MNHEY, CDR2 SMNVEV (reference sequence). Trimming shortened V by 3 bases and J by 0 bases, and 5 bases separated the two germline ends. The CDR3: CASSFTVNTEAFF. The CDR3 coding sequence is TGTGCCAGCAGTTTTACAGTGAACACTGAAGCTTTCTTT.

The chain employs TRBV5-6 and TRBJ1-2; 7 nucleotides align to TRBD1. In germline, CDR1 is SGHDT, CDR2 YYEEEE. The length of the CDR3 is 13 residues. Trimming removed 3 bases from V and 3 bases from J; junction bases left unmatched: 2. The chain's CDR3 is CASSSRGYYGYTF. Here the CDR3 DNA reads TGTGCCAGCAGCTCCAGGGGGTACTATGGCTACACCTTC.

The gene calls are TRBV6-4 and TRBJ2-1, with D possibly being TRBD2 (7 bases). The length of the CDR3 is 14 residues. V dropped 5 bases and J dropped 4 bases, with 12 bases sitting between them. Germline V gene lookup returns CDR1 MRHNA and CDR2 SNTAGT. CDR3 in DNA: TGTGCCAGCAGTCCTAGCGGACAGTACAATGAGCAGTTCTTC. Protein product: CASSPSGQYNEQFF.

The chain carries TRBV5-1 and TRBJ2-3, with D maybe TRBD2 (5 bases). The ends were cut back, 0 bases at V and 2 bases at J, with 13 bases in the middle. The germline gives CDR1 SGHRS, CDR2 YFSETQ. The length of the CDR3 is 16 residues. CDR3 sequence reads: CASSLVGPGDTDTQYF. The CDR3 nucleotides are TGCGCCAGCAGCTTGGTAGGCCCCGGGGACACAGATACGCAGTATTTT.

This chain connects TRBV6-5 to TRBJ2-7, with no clear D. The CDR3 is made up of 14 amino acids. The ends were cut back, 5 bases at V and 3 bases at J, with 14 bases in the middle. Germline CDR1 MNHEY, CDR2 SVGAGI. Here the CDR3 reads CASSTLADIYEQYF. The CDR3 nucleotides read TGTGCCAGCAGTACATTGGCGGATATCTACGAGCAGTACTTC.

This clone was recorded a few times. The chain couples TRBV27 to TRBJ1-1, with D tentatively TRBD1 (6 bases). The germline CDR1 and CDR2 sequences are MNHEY and SMNVEV (reference sequence). V lost 8 bases to trimming and J lost 1 base, with 11 bases between them. CDR3 length: 13 residues. CDR3 protein: CASLNRENTEAFF. CDR3 nucleotides: TGTGCCAGCTTGAACAGGGAGAACACTGAAGCTTTCTTT.

This chain joins TRBV7-6 and TRBJ2-1, with D possibly TRBD2 on 7 matching bases. V was clipped by 2 bases and J by 9 bases, with 14 bases between them. CDR1 and CDR2 (germline): SGHVS, FNYEAQ. The CDR3 has 14 amino acids. The CDR3 sequence is CASSLKGGASEQFF. The CDR3 DNA reads as TGTGCCAGCAGCTTAAAAGGGGGGGCGAGTGAGCAGTTCTTC.

This chain joins TRBV29-1 and TRBJ2-7, with D maybe TRBD1 (5 bases). The length of the CDR3 is 12 residues. CDR1 is SQVTM and CDR2 is ANQGSEA in the germline V gene. The V and J ends lost 6 bases and 0 bases respectively, with 9 bases between them. As DNA, the CDR3 is TGCAGCGTGAAGGGGCGCTCCTACGAGCAGTACTTC. It encodes CSVKGRSYEQYF.

The V and J genes are TRBV29-1 and TRBJ2-7; 7 bases agree with TRBD2. The CDR3 is 15 amino acids. With 5 bases clipped from V and 3 bases from J, the junction kept 13 bases outside the gene matches. Per germline, CDR1 SQVTM and CDR2 ANQGSEA. The CDR3, as DNA: TGCAGCGTTTTAAAACTAGCGAACACATACTACGAGCAGTACTTC. Its protein product is CSVLKLANTYYEQYF.

The rearrangement uses TRBV13 and TRBJ2-7; 9 bases agree with TRBD1. V was clipped by 0 bases and J by 4 bases; unmatched bases: 4. This CDR3 contains 15 residues. The germline V gene encodes CDR1 PRHDT and CDR2 FYEKMQ (reference sequence). The CDR3 reads CASSLGKGQGYEQYF. Written as DNA, the CDR3 is TGTGCCAGCAGCTTAGGAAAGGGACAGGGATACGAGCAGTACTTC.

V usage is TRBV28 and J usage is TRBJ1-6; D unclear. The CDR3 contains 13 residues. Germline values: CDR1 MDHEN, CDR2 SYDVKM. Deletions cut 10 bases from V and 6 bases from J, with 13 bases between. In nucleotides, the CDR3 is TGTGCCACCAACCTAGAGTTTAATTCACCCCTCCACTTT. It translates to CATNLEFNSPLHF. The full variable domain, in which reference TRBV28 and TRBJ1-6 provide the parts outside the CDR3, is DVKVTQSSRYLVKRTGEKVFLECVQDMDHENMFWYRQDPGLGLRLIYFSYDVKMKEKGDIPEGYSVSREKKERFSLILESASTNQTSMYLCATNLEFNSPLHFGNGTRLTVT.

This chain uses TRBV4-1 with TRBJ2-1; 13 bases map to TRBD2. The trim removed 6 bases at V and 8 bases at J, leaving 10 bases unmatched. The CDR3 length is 16 residues. The germline gives CDR1 MGHRA, CDR2 YSYEKL. CDR3 in amino acids: CASRPPGLAGFDEQFF. The CDR3 DNA reads as TGCGCCAGCAGACCCCCGGGACTAGCGGGATTTGATGAGCAGTTCTTC.